Shown below are 14 T cell receptor beta chains from a single sample sequenced in a study of CD8+ T cells in alopecia areata. RNA extraction and reverse transcription yielded cDNA as sequencing template. Profiling relied on immunoSEQ multiplex PCR, and the TCRdb table lists in-frame clones only, not all of them. The table shows 120,000 to 150,000 clones, with approximately 50% occurring only once. The sample taken for sequencing was CD4+ T cells sorted from blood. The origin of the receptors is a human donor with alopecia areata.

J is TRBJ1-5 and V is TRBV28, with D tentatively TRBD1 (5 bases). Germline V gives CDR1 MDHEN, CDR2 SYDVKM. The CDR3 covers 17 residues. With 1 base removed from V and 1 base from J, the gap between germline ends came to 14 bases. CDR3 nucleotides: TGTGCCAGCAGTTTATTAGGGTTTAGGGGAAGCAATCAGCCCCAGCATTTT. Protein product: CASSLLGFRGSNQPQHF.

The table lists this clone with a few counts. This chain connects TRBV5-1 to TRBJ2-4; D ambiguous. The CDR3 spans 16 residues. V lost 3 bases to trimming and J lost 1 base, with 14 bases between them. The germline CDR1 and CDR2 sequences are SGHRS and YFSETQ. CDR3: CASSSLNMNAKNIQYF. The CDR3 DNA follows: TGCGCCAGCAGCTCCCTTAACATGAATGCCAAAAACATTCAGTACTTC.

This rearrangement joins TRBV5-1 to TRBJ2-3, with D uncertain. This CDR3 comprises 15 residues. Germline CDR1 SGHRS, CDR2 YFSETQ. V dropped 2 bases and J dropped 2 bases, with 12 bases sitting between them. Written as DNA, the CDR3 is TGCGCCAGCAGCTTTGCGGACGAGGCCACAGATACGCAGTATTTT. Protein product: CASSFADEATDTQYF.

This clone was counted only a few times. The CDR3 is CSAQATNEKLFF. The CDR3 DNA reads TGCAGCGCACAAGCAACTAATGAAAAACTGTTTTTT. The chain recombines TRBV29-1 with TRBJ1-4; D gene unclear. Per germline, CDR1 SQVTM and CDR2 ANQGSEA. The CDR3 is 12 amino acids. V was trimmed by 7 bases and J by 0 bases, leaving 6 bases between them.

This clone turned up a few times. The rearrangement uses TRBV19 and TRBJ2-7; D remains ambiguous. There are 11 residues in the CDR3. V lost 5 bases, J lost 4 bases, and 6 bases lay in between. Germline V gene sequence: CDR1 LNHDA, CDR2 SQIVND (reference sequence). The CDR3 here is CASSAKYEQYF. The CDR3 DNA follows: TGTGCCAGTAGTGCTAAATACGAGCAGTACTTC.

This clone was seen more than once but under ten times. This rearrangement joins TRBV7-9 to TRBJ2-1; D uncertain. The CDR3 has 13 residues. The germline V gene encodes CDR1 SEHNR and CDR2 FQNEAQ (reference sequence). The V end was cut by 1 base, the J end by 10 bases, with 11 bases between. The CDR3 region is CASSLDSLREQFF. The CDR3 DNA follows: TGTGCCAGCAGCTTAGATTCACTCCGGGAGCAGTTCTTC.

This clone was detected ten times or more. The J gene is TRBJ1-1, the V gene TRBV7-9; perhaps TRBD1 as D (6 bases). CDR3 size: 14 residues. CDR1 SEHNR and CDR2 FQNEAQ come from the germline V gene (reference sequence). Deletions cut 5 bases from V and 0 bases from J, with 10 bases between. DNA for the CDR3: TGTGCCAGCAGCATAGGGGGAATGAACACTGAAGCTTTCTTT. Residues: CASSIGGMNTEAFF.

The gene calls are TRBV4-1 and TRBJ1-2; 7 bases are shared with TRBD1. The germline CDR1 and CDR2 sequences are MGHRA and YSYEKL. V dropped 0 bases and J dropped 4; count of bases not matched to a gene: 5. The CDR3 contains 15 residues. CDR3 nucleotides: TGCGCCAGCAGCCAAGAGGAGGGGGCAGGCTATGGCTACACCTTC. Translation gives CASSQEEGAGYGYTF.

CDR3 coding DNA: TGTGCCAGCTCGCCGGGACTAGCGGGAGGGATCTACGAGCAGTACTTC. Translating it yields CASSPGLAGGIYEQYF. The J gene is TRBJ2-7, the V gene TRBV18; 16 nucleotides match TRBD2. V lost 6 bases, J lost 3 bases, and 5 bases stayed unmatched. The CDR3 runs 16 residues. Per germline, CDR1 KGHSH and CDR2 LQKENI.

The rearrangement joins TRBV7-3 to TRBJ2-3; 8 positions match TRBD2. V trimming: 5 bases; J trimming: 8 bases; junction bases outside the gene matches: 6. CDR3 length: 13 amino acids. The V gene's germline CDR1 is SGHTA and CDR2 FQGTGA. The CDR3 bases are TGTGCCAGCAGCCAGCGGGAGACGGGTACGCAGTATTTT. This translates into CASSQRETGTQYF. Variable domain in full (rest from reference TRBV7-3 and TRBJ2-3): GAGVSQTPSNKVTEKGKYVELRCDPISGHTALYWYRQSLGQGPEFLIYFQGTGAADDSGLPNDRFFAVRPEGSVSTLKIQRTERGDSAVYLCASSQRETGTQYFGPGTRLTVL.

V usage is TRBV7-9 and J usage is TRBJ1-2; D perhaps matches TRBD1 (5 bases). Germline V gene data show CDR1 as SEHNR and CDR2 as FQNEAQ (reference sequence). The CDR3 is 13 residues long. V lost 3 bases, J lost 5 bases, and 10 bases lay in between. Here the CDR3 DNA reads TGTGCCAGCAGCTTCAGGGAAGAGTATGGCTACACCTTC. Its translation is CASSFREEYGYTF. Looking up the rest from reference TRBV7-9 and TRBJ1-2 gives the full variable domain: DTGVSQNPRHKITKRGQNVTFRCDPISEHNRLYWYRQTLGQGPEFLTYFQNEAQLEKSRLLSDRFSAERPKGSFSTLEIQRTEQGDSAMYLCASSFREEYGYTFGSGTRLTVV.

This clone has more than one count but fewer than ten. This chain uses TRBV15 with TRBJ1-4, with D unresolved. CDR1 is LNHNV, CDR2 YYDKDF, per germline (reference sequence). V lost 8 bases and J lost 0, with 1 base in between. This CDR3 spans 11 amino acids. The CDR3 coding sequence is TGTGCCACCTCAACTAATGAAAAACTGTTTTTT. Translating it yields CATSTNEKLFF. Full variable domain (remainder filled in from reference TRBV15 and TRBJ1-4): DAMVIQNPRYQVTQFGKPVTLSCSQTLNHNVMYWYQQKSSQAPKLLFHYYDKDFNNEADTPDNFQSRRPNTSFCFLDIRSPGLGDTAMYLCATSTNEKLFFGSGTQLSVL.

This clone was detected a few times. The chain links TRBV5-1 to TRBJ2-7; possibly TRBD1 for D (5 bases). There are 15 residues in the CDR3. Trimming shortened V by 0 bases and J by 3 bases, and 13 bases separated the two germline ends. Germline loops: CDR1 SGHRS, CDR2 YFSETQ. The CDR3 is CASSLAKGFNYEQYF. The CDR3 nucleotides are TGCGCCAGCAGCTTGGCCAAGGGGTTCAACTACGAGCAGTACTTC.

The V call is TRBV6-5, the J call TRBJ2-7; a weak D match, TRBD2 (5 bases). V was pared by 6 bases and J by 0 bases, with 15 bases between. CDR3 length equals 15 residues. From germline, CDR1 is MNHEY and CDR2 SVGAGI. In DNA form, the CDR3 reads TGTGCCAGCAGGCGGGCACGGGGAAGCTCCTACGAGCAGTACTTC. Translated: CASRRARGSSYEQYF.